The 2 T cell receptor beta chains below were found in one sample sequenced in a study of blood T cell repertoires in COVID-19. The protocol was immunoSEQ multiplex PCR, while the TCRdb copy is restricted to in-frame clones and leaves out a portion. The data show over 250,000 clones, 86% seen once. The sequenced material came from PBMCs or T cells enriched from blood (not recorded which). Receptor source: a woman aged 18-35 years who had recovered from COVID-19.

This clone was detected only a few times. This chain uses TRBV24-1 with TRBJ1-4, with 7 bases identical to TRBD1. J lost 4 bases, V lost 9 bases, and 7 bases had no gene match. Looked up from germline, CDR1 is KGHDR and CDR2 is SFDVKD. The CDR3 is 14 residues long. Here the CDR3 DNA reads TGTGCCACCCGGACCCGGGACAGTAATGAAAAACTGTTTTTT. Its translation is CATRTRDSNEKLFF.

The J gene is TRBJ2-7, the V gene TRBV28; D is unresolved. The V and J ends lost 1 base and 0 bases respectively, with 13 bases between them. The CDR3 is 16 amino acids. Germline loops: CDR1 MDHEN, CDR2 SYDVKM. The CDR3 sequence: CASSLFDTIFSYEQYF. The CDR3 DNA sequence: TGTGCCAGCAGTTTATTCGACACAATCTTCTCCTACGAGCAGTACTTC.